The 3 T cell receptor beta chains reported below all come from one sample, sequenced in a study of blood T cell repertoires in COVID-19 (TCRdb year 2020). Library construction relied on the immunoSEQ multiplex PCR assay. Here the immuneACCESS table is served through TCRdb, limited to in-frame sequences with V and J called. Missing clones are a known gap in these copies; in checked studies unresolved V genes cover under half, and the rest lacks a known reason. The sample table shows roughly 230,000 clones, and 89% are seen once. The ten largest account for roughly 4.5% of the sample. Sequencing was carried out using peripheral blood. These receptors all stem from a woman aged 40 to 50 who had recovered from COVID-19.

The rearrangement uses TRBV5-1 and TRBJ2-6; possible D gene TRBD1, 6 bases. The CDR3 sequence is 17 residues long. The ends were cut back, 0 bases at V and 0 bases at J, with 10 bases in the middle. Germline CDR1 is SGHRS and CDR2 is YFSETQ. In DNA form, the CDR3 reads TGCGCCAGCAGCTTGGTGGGGGCCACCTCTGGGGCCAACGTCCTGACTTTC. Its protein is CASSLVGATSGANVLTF.

V usage is TRBV7-2 and J usage is TRBJ1-2, with D unclear. This CDR3 is 14 amino acids long. Germline assignment: CDR1 SGHTA and CDR2 FQGNSA. V lost 2 bases, J lost 6 bases, and 13 bases lay in between. The CDR3 region is CASSLSAGKHGYTF. In nucleotides, the CDR3 is TGTGCCAGCAGCTTATCGGCGGGGAAGCATGGCTACACCTTC.

This clone turned up a few times. The rearrangement joins TRBV7-2 to TRBJ2-5, with TRBD2 as a possible D gene (5 bases). The CDR3 consists of 16 residues. Trimming took 5 bases from V and 5 from J, leaving 21 bases between them. CDR1 SGHTA and CDR2 FQGNSA come from the germline V gene. CDR3 in amino acids: CASSPGKRTFRETQYF. The CDR3 DNA reads TGTGCCAGCAGCCCGGGGAAGCGAACCTTCCGGGAGACCCAGTACTTC.